One sample yielded the 30 T cell receptor beta chains listed below, sequenced in a study of blood T cell repertoires in COVID-19. Here immunoSEQ multiplex PCR was the method, and the copy in TCRdb shows in-frame clones only, minus some. The sample shows around 440,000 clones, 88% of them seen only once. The sequencing sample was made of peripheral blood. These receptors were taken from a woman in her forties or fifties with COVID-19, enrolled during active disease.

This chain links TRBV29-1 with TRBJ1-2, with D tentatively TRBD1 (5 bases). Germline V gives CDR1 SQVTM, CDR2 ANQGSEA. The CDR3 is 13 amino acids. Between the trimmed V and J ends, which lost 2 bases and 4 bases, there was a span of 11 bases. The CDR3 loop is CSVETRRGYGYTF. CDR3 in DNA: TGCAGCGTTGAAACCCGTAGGGGCTATGGCTACACCTTC.

The rearrangement links TRBV12-3 or TRBV12-4 to TRBJ1-2; 7 bases are a match to TRBD1. V dropped 8 bases and J dropped 4; count of bases not matched to a gene: 7. The CDR3 consists of 13 residues. The CDR3 nucleotides are TGTGCCAGCGCACAGGGGCTGGGCTATGGCTACACCTTC. Protein sequence: CASAQGLGYGYTF.

There are a few counts of this clone. The rearrangement links TRBV28 to TRBJ1-6; 7 nucleotides agree with TRBD1. In germline, CDR1 is MDHEN, CDR2 SYDVKM. V trimming: 6 bases; J trimming: 10 bases; junction bases outside the gene matches: 9. This CDR3 comprises 14 residues. CDR3 amino acids: CASSSYRGPSPLHF. DNA for the CDR3: TGTGCCAGCAGCAGCTACAGGGGACCCTCACCCCTCCACTTT.

The chain carries TRBV28 and TRBJ1-1, with D uncertain. The V gene's germline CDR1 is MDHEN and CDR2 SYDVKM. The CDR3 length is 15 residues. Trimming removed 5 bases from V and 4 bases from J, with 17 bases in between. Written as DNA, the CDR3 is TGTGCCAGCAGTCTGAGGAGGGCCCGGGGCACTGAAGCTTTCTTT. Its translation is CASSLRRARGTEAFF.

This clone is a singleton in its sample. The CDR3 region is CASSLLGELFF. As DNA, the CDR3 is TGTGCCAGCAGTCTCCTCGGGGAGCTGTTTTTT. V gene TRBV2 combines with J gene TRBJ2-2, with D hard to call. V was pared by 5 bases and J by 7 bases, with 5 bases between. Germline values: CDR1 SNHLY, CDR2 FYNNEI. The CDR3 spans 11 residues.

The J gene is TRBJ2-7, the V gene TRBV5-5; tentatively, D is TRBD1 (5 bases). The CDR3 extends over 12 amino acids. Between the trimmed V and J ends, which lost 4 bases and 3 bases, there was a span of 8 bases. Germline CDR1 SGHKS, CDR2 YYEKEE (reference sequence). The CDR3 spells CASSLTVYEQYF. The DNA for the CDR3 is TGTGCCAGCAGCCTGACAGTCTACGAGCAGTACTTC.

DNA of the CDR3: TGTGCCAGCAGTTACCAGGGGGCCTCCTACGAGCAGTACTTC. It translates to CASSYQGASYEQYF. V usage is TRBV6-2 or TRBV6-3 and J usage is TRBJ2-7, with 8 bases that match TRBD1. The CDR3 is 14 residues long. CDR1 and CDR2 from the germline V gene are MNHEY and SVGEGT. Trimming took 2 bases from V and 0 from J; bases not matched to a gene: 0.

This chain links TRBV5-1 with TRBJ1-1, with D hard to call. V was shortened by 2 bases and J by 5 bases, with 13 bases between the two germline ends. The CDR3 loop spans 14 amino acids. CDR1 and CDR2 (germline): SGHRS, YFSETQ. CDR3 nucleotides: TGCGCCAGCAGCTTCGGCACCATGAGGACTGAAGCTTTCTTT. Translated: CASSFGTMRTEAFF.

The V call is TRBV28, the J call TRBJ2-7; D is undetermined. Germline V gene sequence: CDR1 MDHEN, CDR2 SYDVKM. Between the trimmed V and J ends, which lost 3 bases and 5 bases, there was a span of 26 bases. This CDR3 has 18 amino acids. CDR3 DNA sequence: TGTGCCAGCAGTTTTGACCTGACACTTCAGCAACAGAAAAACGAGCAGTACTTC. Translated, it gives CASSFDLTLQQQKNEQYF. The full variable domain, rest sourced from reference TRBV28 and TRBJ2-7, is DVKVTQSSRYLVKRTGEKVFLECVQDMDHENMFWYRQDPGLGLRLIYFSYDVKMKEKGDIPEGYSVSREKKERFSLILESASTNQTSMYLCASSFDLTLQQQKNEQYFGPGTRLTVT.

The chain carries TRBV5-1 and TRBJ1-2, with D tentatively TRBD1 (5 bases). In germline, CDR1 is SGHRS, CDR2 YFSETQ. Deletions cut 7 bases from V and 3 bases from J, with 16 bases between. The CDR3 spans 14 residues. CDR3 DNA: TGCGCCAGCTCGGAGGGATTAGGGGACTATGGCTACACCTTC. It encodes CASSEGLGDYGYTF.

The rearrangement joins TRBV5-4 to TRBJ1-2, with a tentative D call TRBD1 (6 bases). The CDR3 is made up of 13 amino acids. Germline V lookup: CDR1 SGHNT, CDR2 YYREEE (reference sequence). Trimming shortened V by 2 bases and J by 8 bases, and 13 bases separated the two germline ends. CDR3 in amino acids: CASSFGQLRGYTF. The CDR3 nucleotides are TGTGCCAGCAGCTTCGGACAGCTCCGGGGCTACACCTTC.

The chain carries TRBV11-2 and TRBJ2-4; possible D gene TRBD2, 6 bases. Germline CDR1 is SGHAT and CDR2 is FQNNGV. V was pared by 1 base and J by 4 bases, with 14 bases between. The CDR3 runs 16 residues. The CDR3 DNA follows: TGTGCCAGCAGCTTAGTGGGACTCGGAGGGAAAAACATTCAGTACTTC. Its translation is CASSLVGLGGKNIQYF.

This chain connects TRBV3-1 (or the pseudogene TRBV3-2) to TRBJ1-1; D is possibly TRBD1 (6 bases). The germline V gene has CDR1 LGHDT and CDR2 YNNKEL (reference sequence). This CDR3 contains 13 residues. The V and J ends lost 4 bases and 3 bases respectively, with 9 bases between them. The DNA of the CDR3 is TGTGCCAGCAGCCTCGCAGGGGACACTGAAGCTTTCTTT. This encodes CASSLAGDTEAFF.

The genes are TRBV2 and TRBJ2-3; 7 bases map to TRBD2. Trimming at V came to 2 bases and at J to 0 bases, leaving 8 bases not matched to a gene. Germline lookup yields CDR1 SNHLY and CDR2 FYNNEI. This CDR3 is built from 17 residues. CDR3 sequence (DNA): TGTGCCAGCAGTGAAATGTTGGGACTAATAAGCACAGATACGCAGTATTTT. Translated: CASSEMLGLISTDTQYF.

The chain recombines TRBV20-1 with TRBJ2-7; 13 nucleotides align to TRBD2. Germline CDR1 DFQATT, CDR2 SNEGSKA (reference sequence). V lost 3 bases and J lost 3; bases outside the gene matches: 5. CDR3 length equals 15 residues. CDR3 region: CSASTSGGAFYEQYF. The CDR3 region has the DNA TGCAGTGCTAGTACTAGCGGGGGGGCGTTCTACGAGCAGTACTTC.

This clone was observed a handful of times. The V gene is TRBV29-1, the J gene TRBJ1-2; 8 positions agree with TRBD1. The J segment lost 8 bases and the V segment lost 4 bases, leaving 9 bases of the junction unmatched. The length of the CDR3 is 13 residues. Looked up from germline, CDR1 is SQVTM and CDR2 is ANQGSEA. This CDR3 reads CSVGVRGLIGYTF. Written as DNA, the CDR3 is TGCAGCGTTGGAGTCAGGGGGCTTATCGGCTACACCTTC.

This clone was counted a single time. This rearrangement joins TRBV7-9 to TRBJ1-2; D perhaps matches TRBD1 (5 bases). This CDR3 is built from 13 residues. V gave up 8 bases and J gave up 6 bases, with 16 bases separating them. Germline CDR1 and CDR2: SEHNR and FQNEAQ (reference sequence). The CDR3 reads CASELGHPNGYTF. CDR3 coding DNA: TGTGCCAGCGAGTTAGGACATCCCAATGGCTACACCTTC.

The V gene is TRBV30, the J gene TRBJ2-1, with 7 bases matching TRBD2. CDR1 is GTSNPN, CDR2 SVGIG, per germline (reference sequence). There are 12 residues in the CDR3. The V gene end was trimmed by 8 bases and the J gene end by 5 bases; junction bases not matched to a gene: 6. The CDR3 is CARGGSNNEQFF. The CDR3, as DNA: TGTGCCCGCGGGGGATCCAACAATGAGCAGTTCTTC.

CDR3 sequence: CSVVRGTGWGNTEAFF. The DNA of the CDR3 is TGCAGCGTTGTTCGGGGAACAGGGTGGGGTAACACTGAAGCTTTCTTT. The gene calls are TRBV29-1 and TRBJ1-1; maybe TRBD1 (6 bases). The germline CDR1 and CDR2 sequences are SQVTM and ANQGSEA. Between the trimmed V and J ends, which lost 4 bases and 2 bases, there was a span of 20 bases. The CDR3 has 16 amino acids. Looking up the rest from reference TRBV29-1 and TRBJ1-1 gives the full variable domain: SAVISQKPSRDICQRGTSLTIQCQVDSQVTMMFWYRQQPGQSLTLIATANQGSEATYESGFVIDKFPISRPNLTFSTLTVSNMSPEDSSIYLCSVVRGTGWGNTEAFFGQGTRLTVV.

The count of this clone is one. This rearrangement joins TRBV30 to TRBJ1-6, with D unresolved. The CDR3 runs to 13 residues. The germline V gene encodes CDR1 GTSNPN and CDR2 SVGIG (reference sequence). V was shortened by 4 bases and J by 6 bases, with 10 bases between the two germline ends. The CDR3: CAWMALRNSPLHF. DNA of the CDR3: TGTGCCTGGATGGCACTACGTAATTCACCCCTCCACTTT.

This clone appeared a few times. The chain links TRBV18 to TRBJ1-3; maybe TRBD1 (5 bases). Trimming took 5 bases from V and 0 from J, leaving 14 bases between them. Germline CDR1 reads KGHSH; CDR2 reads LQKENI. The CDR3 consists of 16 residues. The CDR3 reads CASSMSGSLSGNTIYF. In nucleotides, the CDR3 is TGTGCCAGCTCAATGTCAGGGTCACTCTCTGGAAACACCATATATTTT.

The chain links TRBV5-6 to TRBJ1-1; D unresolved. Germline CDR1 SGHDT, CDR2 YYEEEE. This CDR3 comprises 14 residues. V lost 4 bases to trimming and J lost 0 bases, with 10 bases between them. Here the CDR3 DNA reads TGTGCCAGCAGCCCGGGAGGGATGAACACTGAAGCTTTCTTT. This encodes CASSPGGMNTEAFF.

The rearrangement joins TRBV25-1 to TRBJ1-2, with D possibly matching TRBD1 (6 bases). The V gene's germline CDR1 is MGHDK and CDR2 SYGVNS. The CDR3 has 16 amino acids. The V end lost 0 bases, the J end lost 2 bases, and 13 bases lay between the germline ends. CDR3 DNA sequence: TGTGCCAGCAGTGAATATATACAGGGAGACAACTATGGCTACACCTTC. Protein product: CASSEYIQGDNYGYTF.

The chain combines TRBV2 with TRBJ1-3; 7 nucleotides agree with TRBD1. Germline CDR1 SNHLY, CDR2 FYNNEI. J was trimmed by 2 bases and V by 8 bases; bases with no gene match: 6. There are 14 residues in the CDR3. The CDR3 protein is CASRRQGTGNTIYF. The CDR3, as DNA: TGTGCCAGCCGGAGACAGGGTACTGGAAACACCATATATTTT.

This clone showed up just a few times. Other DNA sequences in this sample translate to the same CDR3. V gene TRBV11-2 combines with J gene TRBJ1-3; D remains unclear. Trimming pared 1 base from V and 4 bases from J, leaving 8 bases between. Germline assignment: CDR1 SGHAT and CDR2 FQNNGV. The CDR3 length is 14 residues. CDR3 region: CASSLVGGGNTIYF. In nucleotides, the CDR3 is TGTGCCAGCAGCTTAGTAGGCGGAGGAAACACCATATATTTT. Using reference TRBV11-2 and TRBJ1-3 for the parts outside the CDR3, the full variable domain is EAGVAQSPRYKIIEKRQSVAFWCNPISGHATLYWYQQILGQGPKLLIQFQNNGVVDDSQLPKDRFSAERLKGVDSTLKIQPAKLEDSAVYLCASSLVGGGNTIYFGEGSWLTVV.

The chain uses TRBV28 and TRBJ2-1, with TRBD1 matching over 7 bases. Germline V gene lookup returns CDR1 MDHEN and CDR2 SYDVKM. The CDR3 sequence is 13 residues long. The junction had 3 bases not matched to a gene; V was cut back by 3 bases and J by 7 bases. The DNA of the CDR3 is TGTGCCAGCAGTTTTGGGACAGCAAATGAGCAGTTCTTC. It is translated as CASSFGTANEQFF.

The chain employs TRBV7-9 and TRBJ2-5; perhaps TRBD2 as D (6 bases). From germline, CDR1 is SEHNR and CDR2 FQNEAQ (reference sequence). Trimming removed 5 bases at V and 1 base at J, with 17 bases between. The CDR3 is made up of 16 amino acids. The CDR3 DNA reads as TGTGCCAGCAGCGAGGTGGGGGGACCTTTCCAAGAGACCCAGTACTTC. This codes for CASSEVGGPFQETQYF.

Ten or more counts support this clone. The chain has TRBV4-1 and TRBJ2-1; D unresolved. Germline V gives CDR1 MGHRA, CDR2 YSYEKL. There are 17 residues in the CDR3. V lost 1 base, J lost 2 bases, and 15 bases lay in between. CDR3 nucleotides: TGCGCCAGCAGCCAAGGACTGCTAACCCACCCCTACAATGAGCAGTTCTTC. The encoded protein is CASSQGLLTHPYNEQFF.

The rearrangement uses TRBV29-1 and TRBJ2-2, with a possible D match to TRBD2 (6 bases). Germline CDR1 reads SQVTM; CDR2 reads ANQGSEA. There are 14 residues in the CDR3. Deletions cut 7 bases from V and 0 bases from J, with 12 bases between. CDR3 sequence reads: CSAEAGPNTGELFF. The CDR3 coding sequence is TGCAGCGCCGAGGCGGGGCCGAACACCGGGGAGCTGTTTTTT.

The CDR3 coding sequence is TGCGCCAGCAGCCCTGACGCAGGGGGGAGAACCTACGAGCAGTACTTC. Residues: CASSPDAGGRTYEQYF. This sequence joins TRBV4-1 and TRBJ2-7; TRBD1 might be the D (7 bases). Germline V gives CDR1 MGHRA, CDR2 YSYEKL. The CDR3 has 16 amino acids. V was clipped by 4 bases and J by 2 bases, with 18 bases between them.